The 28 T cell receptor beta chains reported below all come from one sample, sequenced in a study of cytomegalovirus exposure and HLA in healthy donors. Primers: 60 Vbeta forward and 13 Jbeta reverse. Using immunoSEQ multiplex PCR, the repertoire was profiled, and TCRdb retains in-frame clones only, with some absent. Seen here are about 240,000 clones, 82% observed once, and the top ten hold around 5%. The sequenced sample was PBMCs. The receptors shown here come from a woman between 40 and 55 years old in good health and CMV-seropositive.

Remarks on this clone: This CDR3 is also generated by other DNA sequences in the sample. The chain joins TRBV6-5 to TRBJ2-5; maybe TRBD2 (6 bases). The J call is in doubt because the DNA end fits TRBJ2-7 better. CDR1 is MNHEY, CDR2 SVGAGI, per germline. The CDR3 length is 13 residues. CDR3: CASSYSAGYEQYF. The CDR3, as DNA: TGTGCCAGCAGTTACTCCGCGGGGTACGAGCAGTACTTC.

This sequence joins TRBV13 and TRBJ1-3; perhaps TRBD1 as D (6 bases). Germline lookup yields CDR1 PRHDT and CDR2 FYEKMQ (reference sequence). Trimming pared 5 bases from V and 0 bases from J, leaving 11 bases between. This CDR3 comprises 15 residues. The DNA for the CDR3 is TGTGCCAGCAGCCCCCCGACAGGCTCTGGAAACACCATATATTTT. It specifies CASSPPTGSGNTIYF.

The chain couples TRBV21-1 to TRBJ2-6; the table's D call of TRBD2 was not tested on the DNA. TRBV21-1 is labeled a pseudogene. The length of the CDR3 is 19 residues. CDR3 protein: CASSKKGSGAVSGANVLTF. In DNA, the CDR3 is TGTGCCAGCAGCAAAAAGGGTAGCGGGGCCGTCTCTGGGGCCAACGTCCTGACTTTC.

The J gene is TRBJ2-5, the V gene TRBV30, with TRBD2 matching 14 bases. With the DNA end fitting TRBJ2-7 better, the J assignment may be wrong. The CDR3 runs 17 residues. The V gene's germline CDR1 is GTSNPN and CDR2 SVGIG (reference sequence). The CDR3 here is CAWSLGLAGGRGNEQYF. CDR3 nucleotides: TGTGCCTGGAGTCTCGGACTAGCGGGAGGTCGGGGGAACGAGCAGTACTTC.

The CDR3 region has the DNA TGTGCCAGCAGCCGAGGACAGAGGGGTGAAAAACTGTTTTTT. Translated: CASSRGQRGEKLFF. The chain links TRBV5-8 to TRBJ1-4; TRBD1 is a possible D gene (6 bases). The germline V gene encodes CDR1 SGHTS and CDR2 YDEGEE. This CDR3 has 14 amino acids. Trimming shortened V by 4 bases and J by 7 bases, and 14 bases separated the two germline ends.

The genes are TRBV11-2 and TRBJ2-7, with 13 bases lining up with TRBD2. The CDR3 consists of 19 residues. V was pared by 0 bases and J by 4 bases, with 12 bases of the junction left unmatched. The germline V gene encodes CDR1 SGHAT and CDR2 FQNNGV. The CDR3 region is CASSLDPLAGGSFSYEQYF. The CDR3, as DNA: TGTGCCAGCAGCTTAGATCCACTAGCGGGAGGGTCCTTCTCTTACGAGCAGTACTTC.

The chain is built from TRBV6-5 and TRBJ1-5, with D uncertain. The V gene lost 5 bases and the J gene lost 4 bases, with 15 bases spanning the gap. The CDR3 totals 15 residues. CDR1 MNHEY and CDR2 SVGAGI come from the germline V gene. The CDR3 region has the DNA TGTGCCAGCAGTGTTGGAGGGATAGGGAATCAGCCCCAGCATTTT. It encodes CASSVGGIGNQPQHF.

The chain recombines TRBV7-9 with TRBJ2-1; TRBD2 might be the D (5 bases). CDR3 size: 13 residues. Germline loops: CDR1 SEHNR, CDR2 FQNEAQ (reference sequence). The V and J ends lost 1 base and 6 bases respectively, with 7 bases between them. CDR3 loop: CASSLVEGNEQFF. The CDR3 bases are TGTGCCAGCAGCTTAGTTGAGGGCAATGAGCAGTTCTTC. The entire variable domain, with the rest obtained from reference TRBV7-9 and TRBJ2-1, is as follows: DTGVSQNPRHKITKRGQNVTFRCDPISEHNRLYWYRQTLGQGPEFLTYFQNEAQLEKSRLLSDRFSAERPKGSFSTLEIQRTEQGDSAMYLCASSLVEGNEQFFGPGTRLTVL.

This clone was counted once. This chain uses TRBV19 with TRBJ2-7; D remains unclear. Trimming left V 2 bases short and J 3 bases short, with 11 bases between. The CDR3 runs to 14 residues. Germline CDR1 LNHDA, CDR2 SQIVND (reference sequence). The CDR3: CASSISVTYYEQYF. DNA of the CDR3: TGTGCCAGTAGTATAAGTGTGACTTACTACGAGCAGTACTTC.

J is TRBJ2-7 and V is TRBV5-1, with a tentative D call TRBD1 (6 bases). The CDR3 consists of 15 residues. From germline, CDR1 is SGHRS and CDR2 YFSETQ. Trimming removed 1 base from V and 3 bases from J, with 14 bases in between. The CDR3 protein is CASSLWAGAVYEQYF. The CDR3 coding sequence is TGCGCCAGCAGCTTGTGGGCAGGGGCCGTCTACGAGCAGTACTTC.

The chain combines TRBV6-1 with TRBJ2-7, with 8 bases fitting TRBD1. V shed 7 bases and J 5 bases; nucleotides not matched to a gene: 7. The CDR3 contains 13 residues. In germline, CDR1 is MNHNS, CDR2 SASEGT. The CDR3: CASKTGVVNEQYF. DNA of the CDR3: TGTGCCAGCAAGACAGGGGTCGTCAACGAGCAGTACTTC.

The rearrangement joins TRBV27 to TRBJ2-7, with TRBD2 matching over 14 bases. The CDR3 length is 20 residues. CDR1 is MNHEY and CDR2 is SMNVEV in the germline V gene (reference sequence). V gave up 3 bases and J gave up 0 bases; unmatched junction bases: 13. CDR3 loop: CASSFYTPGTSGGDSYEQYF. The CDR3, as DNA: TGTGCCAGCAGTTTCTACACTCCAGGGACTAGCGGGGGAGACTCCTACGAGCAGTACTTC.

The V gene is TRBV12-5, the J gene TRBJ2-1, with 9 positions matching TRBD1. The CDR3 sequence is 16 residues long. CDR1 and CDR2 (germline): LGHNT, FRNRAP. V shed 2 bases, J shed 4 bases, and the junction held 6 bases outside the gene matches. CDR3 loop: CASGLPPGQGYNEQFF. DNA of the CDR3: TGTGCTAGTGGTTTGCCACCGGGACAGGGTTACAATGAGCAGTTCTTC.

The rearrangement uses TRBV19 and TRBJ1-1; a possible D gene is TRBD1 (5 bases). Germline CDR1 and CDR2: LNHDA and SQIVND (reference sequence). Trimming stripped 4 bases from V and 5 bases from J, with 17 bases between. CDR3 size: 15 residues. The CDR3 DNA reads as TGTGCCAGTAGTACCGTGGTGAGGGGAGGGACTGAAGCTTTCTTT. As protein: CASSTVVRGGTEAFF.

Only a few counts were recorded for this clone. The chain joins TRBV10-3 to TRBJ1-5, with 9 nucleotides matching TRBD1. CDR1 and CDR2 (germline): ENHRY, SYGVKD. The CDR3 runs 15 residues. V dropped 4 bases and J dropped 3; count of bases not matched to a gene: 4. The CDR3 sequence is CAISVDRGDNQPQHF. The CDR3 DNA reads as TGTGCCATCAGTGTCGACAGGGGGGACAATCAGCCCCAGCATTTT.

The CDR3 region has the DNA TGTGCCAGCAGCGTAGAGAGATGGTCCTACAATGAGCAGTTCTTC. This translates into CASSVERWSYNEQFF. The chain joins TRBV9 to TRBJ2-1; D unclear. CDR3 length: 15 residues. CDR1 is SGDLS and CDR2 is YYNGEE in the germline V gene. V was shortened by 0 bases and J by 1 base, with 8 bases between the two germline ends. The entire variable domain, with the rest obtained from reference TRBV9 and TRBJ2-1, is as follows: DSGVTQTPKHLITATGQRVTLRCSPRSGDLSVYWYQQSLDQGLQFLIQYYNGEERAKGNILERFSAQQFPDLHSELNLSSLELGDSALYFCASSVERWSYNEQFFGPGTRLTVL.

This chain connects TRBV10-3 to TRBJ2-7; 8 nucleotides align to TRBD1. Germline V CDR1 and CDR2: ENHRY, SYGVKD. V was pared by 6 bases and J by 1 base, with 5 bases of the junction left unmatched. This CDR3 is built from 14 residues. The CDR3 spells CAIRPTGGSYEQYF. DNA of the CDR3: TGTGCCATCAGACCCACAGGGGGATCCTACGAGCAGTACTTC.

The rearrangement links TRBV10-2 to TRBJ1-5, with D unclear. This CDR3 comprises 15 residues. From germline, CDR1 is WSHSY and CDR2 SAAADI. With 0 bases removed from V and 3 bases from J, the gap between germline ends came to 9 bases. CDR3 in DNA: TGCGCCAGCAGTGAGTCGTCGAGGTTCAATCAGCCCCAGCATTTT. It yields the protein CASSESSRFNQPQHF.

The chain recombines TRBV10-1 with TRBJ2-3, with TRBD2 matching over 12 bases. The ends lost 5 bases at V and 3 bases at J; junction bases unmatched: 3. CDR1 and CDR2 (germline): WNHNN, SYGVQD (reference sequence). This CDR3 is built from 15 residues. The CDR3 nucleotides read TGCGCCAGCAGTCTAGCGGGAGGGCCAACAGATACGCAGTATTTT. Its protein product is CASSLAGGPTDTQYF.

The chain uses TRBV7-9 and TRBJ1-2; tentatively, D is TRBD1 (6 bases). The CDR3 runs 16 residues. CDR1 and CDR2 from the germline V gene are SEHNR and FQNEAQ (reference sequence). With 5 bases removed from V and 4 bases from J, the gap between germline ends came to 20 bases. This CDR3 reads CASSQGQGKTPYGYTF. DNA of the CDR3: TGTGCCAGCAGCCAGGGTCAGGGGAAAACCCCCTATGGCTACACCTTC. Combining the CDR3 with reference TRBV7-9 and TRBJ1-2 gives the whole variable domain DTGVSQNPRHKITKRGQNVTFRCDPISEHNRLYWYRQTLGQGPEFLTYFQNEAQLEKSRLLSDRFSAERPKGSFSTLEIQRTEQGDSAMYLCASSQGQGKTPYGYTFGSGTRLTVV.

This clone was observed a handful of times. A read error may produce the germline difference seen at one junction end. In the same sample, other DNA sequences code for this CDR3. This chain joins TRBV7-6 and TRBJ2-1; 7 bases map to TRBD2. CDR1 and CDR2 from the germline V gene are SGHVS and FNYEAQ. The CDR3 totals 14 residues. In nucleotides, the CDR3 is TGTGCCAGCAGCCTAGCGGAGTCCTACAATGAGCAGTTCTTC. It translates to CASSLAESYNEQFF.

The CDR3 bases are TGTGCCAGCAGTGCAGGGCTCGGCTTCAATGAGCAGTTCTTC. This encodes CASSAGLGFNEQFF. This chain connects TRBV2 to TRBJ2-1; D is possibly TRBD1 (5 bases). This CDR3 contains 14 residues. V was cut by 4 bases and J by 6 bases, with 13 bases left in between. The germline V gene encodes CDR1 SNHLY and CDR2 FYNNEI.

This clone was found a few times. This chain uses TRBV15 with TRBJ2-1; D is unclear. The CDR3 loop spans 15 amino acids. V gave up 0 bases and J gave up 0 bases, with 6 bases separating them. Germline assignment: CDR1 LNHNV and CDR2 YYDKDF (reference sequence). As DNA, the CDR3 is TGTGCCACCAGCAGAGAGAGAAGCTCCTACAATGAGCAGTTCTTC. Residues: CATSRERSSYNEQFF. Full variable domain (outside the CDR3, taken from reference TRBV15 and TRBJ2-1): DAMVIQNPRYQVTQFGKPVTLSCSQTLNHNVMYWYQQKSSQAPKLLFHYYDKDFNNEADTPDNFQSRRPNTSFCFLDIRSPGLGDTAMYLCATSRERSSYNEQFFGPGTRLTVL.

The rearrangement uses TRBV9 and TRBJ1-5; D perhaps matches TRBD1 (6 bases). The length of the CDR3 is 15 residues. Between the trimmed V and J ends, which lost 10 bases and 4 bases, there was a span of 21 bases. From germline, CDR1 is SGDLS and CDR2 YYNGEE. The CDR3 spells CAGGTGGLGNQPQHF. For the CDR3, the DNA is TGTGCCGGAGGCACCGGGGGGCTAGGTAATCAGCCCCAGCATTTT.

The V gene is TRBV25-1, the J gene TRBJ2-1; the D gene is possibly TRBD1 (6 bases). V lost 4 bases and J lost 10, with 11 bases in between. This CDR3 is 12 amino acids long. Germline assignment: CDR1 MGHDK and CDR2 SYGVNS. CDR3 protein: CASSAFGTEQFF. The CDR3 DNA is TGTGCCAGCAGTGCATTCGGGACAGAGCAGTTCTTC. The whole variable domain, remainder taken from reference TRBV25-1 and TRBJ2-1, is EADIYQTPRYLVIGTGKKITLECSQTMGHDKMYWYQQDPGMELHLIHYSYGVNSTEKGDLSSESTVSRIRTEHFPLTLESARPSHTSQYLCASSAFGTEQFFGPGTRLTVL.

The rearrangement links TRBV5-1 to TRBJ1-5; TRBD1 matches 8 bases. The CDR3 is made up of 15 amino acids. Germline V gene sequence: CDR1 SGHRS, CDR2 YFSETQ. Losses at the gene ends were 4 bases for V and 0 bases for J; bases not matched to a gene: 3. The CDR3 DNA follows: TGCGCCAGCAGCGCGGACAGGGATAGCAATCAGCCCCAGCATTTT. Protein product: CASSADRDSNQPQHF.

This clone showed up just once. The chain links TRBV11-2 to TRBJ2-7; 9 bases align to TRBD1. In germline, CDR1 is SGHAT, CDR2 FQNNGV. The CDR3 length is 17 residues. Unmatched junction bases numbered 10, after V lost 1 base and J lost 3 bases. The CDR3 DNA is TGTGCCAGCAGCTTAGGTTTGGGGACAGGGATCGGCTACGAGCAGTACTTC. Translation: CASSLGLGTGIGYEQYF.

This chain joins TRBV10-3 and TRBJ2-3, with 10 bases that match TRBD1. Per the germline V gene, CDR1 is ENHRY and CDR2 is SYGVKD. The CDR3 is 16 amino acids. V trimming: 4 bases; J trimming: 4 bases; junction bases outside the gene matches: 8. The CDR3 DNA follows: TGTGCCATCAGTGGAGGACAGGGGGGCGCCTCAGATACGCAGTATTTT. The encoded protein is CAISGGQGGASDTQYF.